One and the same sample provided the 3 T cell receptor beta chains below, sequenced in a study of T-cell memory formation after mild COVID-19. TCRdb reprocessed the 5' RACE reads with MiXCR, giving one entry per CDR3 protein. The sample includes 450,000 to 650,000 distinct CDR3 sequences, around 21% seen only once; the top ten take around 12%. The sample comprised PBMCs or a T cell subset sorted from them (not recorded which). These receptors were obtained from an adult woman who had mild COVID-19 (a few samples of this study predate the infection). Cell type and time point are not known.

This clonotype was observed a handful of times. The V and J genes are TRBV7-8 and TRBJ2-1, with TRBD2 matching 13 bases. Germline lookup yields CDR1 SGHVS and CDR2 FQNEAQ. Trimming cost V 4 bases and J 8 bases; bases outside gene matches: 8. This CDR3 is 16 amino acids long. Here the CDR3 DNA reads TGTGCCAGCAGCTCGAGGACTAGCGGGAGAGCGGATGAGCAGTTCTTC. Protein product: CASSSRTSGRADEQFF.

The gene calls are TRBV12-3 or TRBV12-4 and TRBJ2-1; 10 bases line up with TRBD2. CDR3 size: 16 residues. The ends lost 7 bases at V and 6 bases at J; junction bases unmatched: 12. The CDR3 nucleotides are TGTGCCAGCAAAGTGCCCGCTAGCGGGAGAATCAATGAGCAGTTCTTC. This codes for CASKVPASGRINEQFF.

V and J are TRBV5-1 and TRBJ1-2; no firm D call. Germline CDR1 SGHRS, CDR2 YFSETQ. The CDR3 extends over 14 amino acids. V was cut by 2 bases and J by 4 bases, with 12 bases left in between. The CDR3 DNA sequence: TGCGCCAGCAGCTTAGATAAACCGTCCTATGGCTACACCTTC. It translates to CASSLDKPSYGYTF.